This TCR beta chain stems from a study of T cell repertoires in cytomegalovirus infection. This clonotype was recorded only once. TCRdb redid the calling of the reads with MiXCR, one entry per CDR3 protein. Among hundreds of thousands of distinct CDR3 sequences, under 40% were seen once, and the ten largest hold 12% to 15%. The sequence was obtained from a human donor in good health (CMV status not recorded). Some clones in this sample may be carry-over from other donors' samples. The sequenced material came from PBMCs.

The DNA of the CDR3 is TGCGCCAGCAGCCAAGTTGGAGGCGCGTTAGCTGGAAACACCATATATTTT. Translation gives CASSQVGGALAGNTIYF. The V call is TRBV4-1, the J call TRBJ1-3; the D is unclear. The germline gives CDR1 MGHRA, CDR2 YSYEKL. The CDR3 is made up of 17 amino acids. The V end was cut by 1 base, the J end by 2 bases, with 15 bases between.